This TCR beta chain was identified during a study of blood T cell repertoires in COVID-19. Germline V gene lookup returns CDR1 MNHNY and CDR2 SVGAGI (reference sequence). The ends were cut back, 6 bases at V and 3 bases at J, with 6 bases in the middle. The CDR3 loop spans 12 amino acids. Sequencing was performed with immunoSEQ multiplex PCR; in TCRdb, only in-frame clones are kept and a portion is missing. The sample contains approximately 100,000 clones, about 83% of which appear only once. Sequenced input: peripheral blood. This receptor was obtained from a human donor in a cohort sampled during active COVID-19. This chain joins TRBV6-6 and TRBJ1-5; D unclear. CDR3 protein: CASSLYNQPQHF. The DNA of the CDR3 is TGTGCCAGCAGCCTCTACAATCAGCCCCAGCATTTT.